This TCR beta chain was captured by sequencing in a study of pediatric ulcerative colitis. Assay used: immunoSEQ multiplex PCR; TCRdb lists only in-frame clones, some missing. The sample contains around 61,000 clones, approximately 87% of which appear only once. A word on this clone: Its target is not known.

Study-level results: All ulcerative colitis patients, but no controls, carried two rectal clonotypes.

V lost 8 bases and J 4 bases, leaving 14 bases between the germline ends. In germline, CDR1 is MNHEY, CDR2 SMNVEV (reference sequence). The CDR3 covers 13 residues. This chain links TRBV27 with TRBJ2-5, with D uncertain. This sequence originates from a boy between 10 and 17 years old with severe ulcerative colitis. What was sequenced was blood. Here the CDR3 reads CASGPLGLETQYF. The CDR3 bases are TGTGCCAGCGGCCCTCTGGGGTTAGAGACCCAGTACTTC.